Following are 14 T cell receptor beta chains from one sample sequenced in a study of shared clonotypes between healthy human individuals. CD45RO-negative CD8 cells positively selected for CCR7 made up the naive population, which excluded terminally differentiated effector memory CD45RA+ cells. Using immunoSEQ multiplex PCR, the repertoire was profiled, and TCRdb retains in-frame clones only, with some absent. There are around 700,000 clones in the sample; roughly nine tenths occur only once, and more than 20% lies in the top ten. What was sequenced was naive CD8+ T cells sorted from blood. The receptors here all came from a man aged 25-40 years in good health.

V is TRBV4-2 and J is TRBJ1-1; D is undetermined. Trimming stripped 0 bases from V and 0 bases from J, with 11 bases between. The CDR3 is 16 amino acids. CDR1 is LGHNA, CDR2 YNFKEQ, per germline. This chain's CDR3 is CASSQDYRTMNTEAFF. CDR3 in DNA: TGTGCCAGCAGCCAAGATTATCGGACCATGAACACTGAAGCTTTCTTT.

This chain connects TRBV27 to TRBJ2-7; D is uncertain. The V end lost 3 bases, the J end lost 3 bases, and 15 bases lay between the germline ends. Per germline, CDR1 MNHEY and CDR2 SMNVEV (reference sequence). CDR3 size: 15 residues. This chain's CDR3 is CASSFRALPLYEQYF. The CDR3 nucleotides read TGTGCCAGCAGTTTTAGGGCCCTTCCCCTCTACGAGCAGTACTTC.

In the case of this clone: Other DNA sequences within the sample encode an identical CDR3. The V call is TRBV27, the J call TRBJ2-7; perhaps TRBD2 as D (7 bases). The CDR3 is 13 amino acids. Germline CDR1 reads MNHEY; CDR2 reads SMNVEV (reference sequence). The germline V and J ends were trimmed by 5 bases and 3 bases, with 11 bases remaining between them. The CDR3 loop reads CASSRGGDYEQYF. The CDR3 DNA reads TGTGCCAGCAGTAGGGGGGGGGACTACGAGCAGTACTTC.

The chain recombines TRBV9 with TRBJ2-1; D might be TRBD2 (6 bases). The V end lost 3 bases, the J end lost 6 bases, and 16 bases lay between the germline ends. The CDR3 contains 15 residues. Per germline, CDR1 SGDLS and CDR2 YYNGEE. CDR3 residues: CASSADSQAGNEQFF. The CDR3 coding sequence is TGTGCCAGCAGCGCCGATTCCCAAGCGGGCAATGAGCAGTTCTTC.

The chain carries TRBV7-6 and TRBJ1-1; D gene ambiguous. Germline V gives CDR1 SGHVS, CDR2 FNYEAQ. The V end lost 3 bases, the J end lost 11 bases, and 7 bases lay between the germline ends. The CDR3 runs 10 residues. CDR3 sequence (DNA): TGTGCCAGCAGCTTGCTCTATGCTTTCTTT. Translated, it gives CASSLLYAFF.

V usage is TRBV7-8 and J usage is TRBJ1-1; the D is unclear. V was cut by 1 base and J by 9 bases, with 6 bases left in between. Germline V gives CDR1 SGHVS, CDR2 FQNEAQ. The length of the CDR3 is 11 residues. The CDR3 loop reads CASSLGGKAFF. In DNA form, the CDR3 reads TGTGCCAGCAGCTTAGGAGGAAAAGCTTTCTTT.

This clone showed up just a few times. V usage is TRBV11-2 and J usage is TRBJ2-5, with 9 bases identical to TRBD2. The trim removed 5 bases at V and 0 bases at J, leaving 4 bases unmatched. CDR1 is SGHAT and CDR2 is FQNNGV in the germline V gene. The CDR3 totals 15 residues. As DNA, the CDR3 is TGTGCCAGCAGCCTCCAGCGGGAGGACCAAGAGACCCAGTACTTC. Translation: CASSLQREDQETQYF.

The rearrangement links TRBV4-3 to TRBJ2-7; 15 positions match TRBD2. V shed 5 bases, J shed 3 bases, and the junction held 2 bases outside the gene matches. The CDR3 consists of 15 residues. CDR1 and CDR2 from the germline V gene are LGHNA and YSLEER. The DNA for the CDR3 is TGCGCCAGCAGCGAGGGACTAGCGGGAGGCTACGAGCAGTACTTC. It codes for CASSEGLAGGYEQYF.

The chain combines TRBV9 with TRBJ2-1; the D is unclear. This CDR3 comprises 16 residues. CDR1 and CDR2 from the germline V gene are SGDLS and YYNGEE. The V gene lost 2 bases and the J gene lost 4 bases, with 16 bases spanning the gap. CDR3 protein: CASSVPSDLPYNEQFF. CDR3 in DNA: TGTGCCAGCAGCGTCCCCTCAGACTTGCCTTACAATGAGCAGTTCTTC.

V usage is TRBV9 and J usage is TRBJ2-1; D might be TRBD1 (5 bases). Trimming shortened V by 0 bases and J by 7 bases, and 17 bases separated the two germline ends. CDR1 is SGDLS, CDR2 YYNGEE, per germline. The CDR3 sequence is 16 residues long. CDR3 bases: TGTGCCAGCAGCGTAGGGGTTGGACATAGGAAGAATGAGCAGTTCTTC. It codes for CASSVGVGHRKNEQFF. Together with reference TRBV9 and TRBJ2-1, the CDR3 gives the full variable domain: DSGVTQTPKHLITATGQRVTLRCSPRSGDLSVYWYQQSLDQGLQFLIQYYNGEERAKGNILERFSAQQFPDLHSELNLSSLELGDSALYFCASSVGVGHRKNEQFFGPGTRLTVL.

This clone turned up a few times. V usage is TRBV2 and J usage is TRBJ1-3; unclear D gene. Per germline, CDR1 SNHLY and CDR2 FYNNEI. Trimming removed 8 bases from V and 3 bases from J, with 8 bases in between. The CDR3 loop spans 12 amino acids. CDR3 loop: CASAPVGNTIYF. DNA for the CDR3: TGTGCCAGCGCCCCGGTTGGAAACACCATATATTTT.

The J gene is TRBJ2-2, the V gene TRBV27; 7 bases agree with TRBD2. The CDR3 has 17 amino acids. Germline CDR1 MNHEY, CDR2 SMNVEV (reference sequence). Trimming took 4 bases from V and 2 from J; bases not matched to a gene: 10. CDR3 in amino acids: CASSSPTSSGNTGELFF. The CDR3 DNA follows: TGTGCCAGCAGTTCTCCGACCTCTAGCGGAAACACCGGGGAGCTGTTTTTT.

The genes are TRBV7-9 and TRBJ2-3, with 8 positions matching TRBD2. This CDR3 comprises 16 residues. Germline CDR1 SEHNR, CDR2 FQNEAQ (reference sequence). J lost 5 bases, V lost 5 bases, and 12 bases had no gene match. In DNA, the CDR3 is TGTGCCAGCAGCCCCAAAGAGGGACTAGTCCTAGATACGCAGTATTTT. Amino acid sequence: CASSPKEGLVLDTQYF.

J is TRBJ1-5 and V is TRBV27, with D unclear. V was trimmed by 5 bases and J by 3 bases, leaving 20 bases between them. Germline V gene data show CDR1 as MNHEY and CDR2 as SMNVEV (reference sequence). The CDR3 covers 17 residues. CDR3 amino acids: CASSPKYWTQANQPQHF. The CDR3 DNA follows: TGTGCCAGCAGTCCGAAGTATTGGACGCAGGCCAATCAGCCCCAGCATTTT.